These T cell receptor beta chains were read from a single sample in a study of shared clonotypes between healthy human individuals. Sequenced by immunoSEQ multiplex PCR; TCRdb stores in-frame clones only, minus some. The sample includes millions of clones, roughly 94% of them seen just once. Sequenced input: naive CD4+ T cells sorted from blood. These receptors originate from a man aged 18 to 30 in good health. The CDR3 runs from the conserved cysteine through the conserved F or W. D genes are given only for firm matches. Clone size is not always given. Where it is, it says once, few, many or a class for expanded clones.

V	size	D	J	CDR3	DNA
TRBV6-5	.	.	TRBJ1-4	CASSFEGVNEKLFF	TGTGCCAGCAGTTTCGAGGGAGTGAATGAAAAACTGTTTTTT
TRBV27	.	TRBD1	TRBJ2-5	CASSSYTGVETQYF	TGTGCCAGCAGTTCTTATACAGGGGTAGAGACCCAGTACTTC
TRBV6-5	once	.	TRBJ2-3	CASSPFPRGENTQYF	TGTGCCAGCAGTCCTTTTCCCAGGGGGGAGAATACGCAGTATTTT
TRBV18	.	.	TRBJ2-7	CASSRGGNYEQYF	TGTGCCAGCTCCCGAGGGGGGAACTACGAGCAGTACTTC
TRBV5-1	.	.	TRBJ2-7	CASFKGTGIPYEQYF	TGCGCCAGCTTTAAGGGAACAGGGATTCCCTACGAGCAGTACTTC
TRBV11-2	.	TRBD1	TRBJ2-5	CASRTGTGGGETQYF	TGTGCCAGCAGAACCGGGACAGGGGGCGGAGAGACCCAGTACTTC
TRBV6-6	.	TRBD1	TRBJ2-7	CASSYSGQGAGEQYF	TGTGCCAGCAGTTACTCCGGACAGGGGGCGGGGGAGCAGTACTTC
TRBV2	.	TRBD2	TRBJ2-1	CASRRTSGGPSSYNEQFF	TGTGCCAGCAGGCGGACTAGCGGGGGGCCCAGCTCCTACAATGAGCAGTTCTTC
TRBV5-1	.	TRBD1	TRBJ2-4	CASSDRQGTMGNIQYF	TGCGCCAGCAGCGATCGACAGGGGACCATGGGAAACATTCAGTACTTC
TRBV6-1	.	TRBD1	TRBJ1-6	CASSVDREPSNSPLHF	TGTGCCAGCAGTGTGGACAGGGAACCTTCTAATTCACCCCTCCACTTT
TRBV11-3	.	TRBD1	TRBJ1-2	CASSGRQGLNSANYGYTF	TGTGCCAGCAGCGGTAGACAGGGCCTAAACTCCGCTAACTATGGCTACACCTTC
TRBV4-3	once	TRBD1	TRBJ1-3	CASSQDSRGTGPVDTIYF	TGCGCCAGCAGCCAAGATTCTCGTGGGACAGGACCCGTGGACACCATATATTTT
TRBV7-2	.	.	TRBJ2-2	CASSLARYTGELFF	TGTGCCAGCAGCTTAGCGCGATACACCGGGGAGCTGTTTTTT
TRBV5-6	.	.	TRBJ1-1	CASSFTPNTEAFF	TGTGCCAGCAGCTTTACCCCGAACACTGAAGCTTTCTTT
TRBV9	.	.	TRBJ2-7	CASSPQTDLSYEQYF	TGTGCCAGCAGCCCCCAGACCGACCTCTCCTACGAGCAGTACTTC
TRBV29-1	.	TRBD1	TRBJ1-2	CSVGGTGGYGSGYTF	TGCAGCGTCGGTGGGACAGGGGGTTACGGCAGTGGCTACACCTTC
TRBV9	.	.	TRBJ1-3	CASSVQAGNTIYF	TGTGCCAGCAGCGTACAGGCTGGAAACACCATATATTTT
TRBV18	.	.	TRBJ2-1	CASSLLINEQFF	TGTGCCAGCTCACTCCTCATCAATGAGCAGTTCTTC
TRBV5-1	once	TRBD2	TRBJ2-5	CASSLEAIGTSGDETQYF	TGCGCCAGCAGCTTGGAGGCCATCGGTACTAGCGGGGATGAGACCCAGTACTTC
TRBV4-3	.	TRBD2	TRBJ2-1	CASSQDEREKHNEQFF	TGCGCCAGCAGCCAAGATGAGCGGGAGAAACACAATGAGCAGTTCTTC
TRBV4-1	.	.	TRBJ1-1	CASSQVRERNTEAFF	TGCGCCAGCAGCCAAGTCAGGGAGCGGAACACTGAAGCTTTCTTT
TRBV10-3	once	TRBD1	TRBJ1-1	CAIRDGQGHTEAFF	TGTGCCATCAGAGACGGACAGGGACACACTGAAGCTTTCTTT
TRBV28	once	TRBD1	TRBJ1-5	CASNPTGIRILQPQHF	TGTGCCAGCAATCCGACAGGGATTCGAATCCTCCAGCCCCAGCATTTT
TRBV9	.	.	TRBJ2-5	CASSVGRGETQYF	TGTGCCAGCAGCGTAGGCCGGGGAGAGACCCAGTACTTC
TRBV9	.	TRBD1	TRBJ2-3	CASSVATGVADTQYF	TGTGCCAGCAGCGTAGCGACAGGGGTTGCAGATACGCAGTATTTT
TRBV7-2	.	TRBD1	TRBJ1-4	CASSSGGVSGYNEKLFF	TGTGCCAGCAGCTCAGGGGGTGTGTCAGGTTATAATGAAAAACTGTTTTTT
TRBV5-1	.	TRBD1	TRBJ1-1	CASSLGDREDTEAFF	TGCGCCAGCAGCTTGGGGGACAGGGAGGACACTGAAGCTTTCTTT
TRBV5-1	.	.	TRBJ2-5	CASSLASPGQETQYF	TGCGCCAGCAGCTTGGCCTCTCCCGGGCAAGAGACCCAGTACTTC
TRBV7-2	many	TRBD2	TRBJ2-7	CASSLYGGRTGEQYF	TGTGCCAGCAGCTTATACGGCGGGAGAACGGGCGAGCAGTACTTC